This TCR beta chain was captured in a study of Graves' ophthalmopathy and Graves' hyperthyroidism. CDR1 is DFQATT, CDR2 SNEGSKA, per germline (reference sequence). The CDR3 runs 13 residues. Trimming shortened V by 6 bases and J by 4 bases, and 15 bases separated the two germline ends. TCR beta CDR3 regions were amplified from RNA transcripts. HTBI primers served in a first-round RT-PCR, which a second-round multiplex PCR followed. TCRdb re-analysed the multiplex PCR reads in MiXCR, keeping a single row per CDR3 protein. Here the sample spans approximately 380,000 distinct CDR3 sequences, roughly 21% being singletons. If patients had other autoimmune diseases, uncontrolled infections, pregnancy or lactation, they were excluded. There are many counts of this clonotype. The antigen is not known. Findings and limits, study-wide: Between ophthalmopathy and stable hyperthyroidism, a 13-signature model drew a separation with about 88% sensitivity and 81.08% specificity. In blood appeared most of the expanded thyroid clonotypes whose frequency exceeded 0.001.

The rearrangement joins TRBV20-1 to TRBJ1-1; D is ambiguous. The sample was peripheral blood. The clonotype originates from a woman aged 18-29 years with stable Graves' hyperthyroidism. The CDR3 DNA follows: TGCAGTGCCAATCCCCCCGGGCCCACTGAAGCTTTCTTT. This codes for CSANPPGPTEAFF.